This T cell receptor (beta chain) was captured by sequencing in a study of T cell clusters in autoimmune cytopenias. The CDR3 length is 13 residues. Germline lookup yields CDR1 MNHEY and CDR2 SVGAGI. TRB rearrangements were amplified by touch-down multiplex PCR with mixed TRB-A/B primers. After re-calling the multiplex PCR reads, TCRdb lists one entry per CDR3 protein, DNA absent. The sample shows thousands of distinct CDR3 sequences, and 40% to 65% sits with its ten largest clones. TRB amplification used 250 ng of peripheral blood genomic DNA. Study results and limitations: The T cell clusters were defined only in silico, without experimental functional validation.

By frequency, this clonotype registers medium-sized. Its antigen is still unknown. The sequencing input was peripheral blood. The TCR was taken from a human donor with an autoimmune cytopenia or autoimmune hepatitis (not recorded which). The chain combines TRBV6-5 with TRBJ1-1. CDR3: CASTTWRSTEAFF.